This TCR beta chain was captured by sequencing in a study of blood T cell repertoires in COVID-19. Overall study: Collection of acute and convalescent COVID-19 samples took place in the United States, Italy and Spain. Nucleic acid was either cDNA or gDNA, and it came from T cells, B-cell-depleted T cells, or PBMCs.

The CDR3 loop spans 16 amino acids. Germline V gene lookup returns CDR1 SNHLY and CDR2 FYNNEI. V was trimmed by 2 bases and J by 2 bases, leaving 16 bases between them. As handled by the study authors: Reference gene primer amplification in the assay estimated nucleated cell counts. Libraries were prepared by immunoSEQ multiplex PCR; TCRdb keeps only in-frame clonotypes and omits some of them. D and trimming come from the DNA, and the V and J calls and clone size come from that table. The sample includes about 110,000 clones, 90% of them seen just once. The genes are TRBV2 and TRBJ2-7; D may be TRBD1 (6 bases). This clonotype was sampled from a human donor in a cohort sampled during active COVID-19. Source material: peripheral blood. DNA for the CDR3: TGTGCCAGCAGTGAATTGGGTCAGGGGTTCACCTACGAGCAGTACTTC. Its translation is CASSELGQGFTYEQYF.